The present T cell receptor beta chain was sequenced within a study of blood T cell repertoires in COVID-19. The length of the CDR3 is 14 residues. Germline V gene data show CDR1 as ENHRY and CDR2 as SYGVKD. The V end lost 10 bases, the J end lost 0 bases, and 14 bases lay between the germline ends. Authors' analysis steps: Reference gene primer amplification gave nucleated cell count estimates. Produced via immunoSEQ multiplex PCR; TCRdb's table is partial and in-frame only. That table furnishes V, J and clone size, whereas the DNA furnished D and trimming. The sample holds hundreds of thousands of clones, more than 80% seen once.

The sequenced material came from peripheral blood. This TCR was recovered from a woman of 80 years or more with acute or convalescent COVID-19. V is TRBV10-3 and J is TRBJ2-3, with D uncertain. CDR3 DNA: TGTGCCACCATCCCCGGGTCTAGCACAGATACGCAGTATTTT. Amino acid sequence: CATIPGSSTDTQYF.